This T cell receptor (beta chain) originates from a study of post-analysis software for immune sequencing data. Regarding the study as a whole: Compared with controls, patients showed significantly lower normalized Chao1 diversity. Elevated frequency relative to controls characterized a handful of TRBV segments in patients, TRBV5-6, TRBV5-1 and TRBV20-1 among them. Analysis by F measure revealed that same-batch samples clustered strongly together.

Unique molecular identifiers were carried by the TCR beta cDNA libraries. Once about 0.9 to 11 million T cells were used, roughly 500,000 cDNA molecules resulted. TCRdb itself ran the PCR reads through MiXCR, one entry per CDR3 protein. The profile shows almost 700,000 distinct CDR3 sequences, about 60% of them singletons. This CDR3 region has 13 residues. V shed 6 bases and J 3 bases; nucleotides not matched to a gene: 5. Germline V lookup: CDR1 SQVTM, CDR2 ANQGSEA. Points on this clonotype: Its specificity is unknown.

The J gene is TRBJ2-7, the V gene TRBV29-1, with 10 bases matching TRBD1. This clonotype was sampled from a girl aged 2 to 10 with multiple sclerosis. Input material: blood. The CDR3 region is CSVKTGGGYEQYF. CDR3 DNA: TGCAGCGTGAAGACAGGGGGCGGCTACGAGCAGTACTTC.